A selection of T cell receptor beta chains follows, all from one sample in a study of blood T cell repertoires in COVID-19. Here immunoSEQ multiplex PCR was the method, and the copy in TCRdb shows in-frame clones only, minus some. This repertoire shows 95,000 to 150,000 clones, around four fifths found once; its top ten account for about a sixth. The specimen sequenced was peripheral blood. All receptors derive from a man between 60 and 70 years old with active or convalescent COVID-19. The CDR3 runs from the conserved cysteine through the conserved F or W. The D gene is left open where the match is weak. Size is stated for part of the rows, as once, few or many counts, or as a class when the clone is expanded.

cdr3_nt | cdr3_aa | clone_size | j_call | v_call | d_call
TGTGCCAGTAGTACTAGCGGGAGCGGGCACGAGCAGTACTTC | CASSTSGSGHEQYF | . | TRBJ2-7 | TRBV19 | TRBD2
TGCGCCAGCAGCTTCAGCCAGGGGTACACAGATACGCAGTATTTT | CASSFSQGYTDTQYF | . | TRBJ2-3 | TRBV5-1 | .
TGCGCCAGCAGCCAAGACCGGACTAGATTCTACGAGCAGTACTTC | CASSQDRTRFYEQYF | . | TRBJ2-7 | TRBV4-1 | TRBD2
TGTGCCAGCAGCTTAAGCAGGGGAGGGAGGGAGCTGTTTTTT | CASSLSRGGRELFF | . | TRBJ2-2 | TRBV5-4 | .
TGTGCCAGCAGGGGGACATCCAATAATTCACCCCTCCACTTT | CASRGTSNNSPLHF | . | TRBJ1-6 | TRBV2 | .
TGTGCCAGCTCACCAACAGGACAGGGGCCTTCTGGAAACACCATATATTTT | CASSPTGQGPSGNTIYF | . | TRBJ1-3 | TRBV18 | TRBD1
TGTGCCAGCAGCTCCGAGGGGCAGTTCTTC | CASSSEGQFF | once | TRBJ2-1 | TRBV2 | .
TGCGCCAGCAGCCAAGTTTCCGGGACAGGGGACGGCTACGAGCAGTACTTC | CASSQVSGTGDGYEQYF | once | TRBJ2-7 | TRBV4-1 | TRBD1
TGTGCCAGCAGCCAAGTTACCCAGGGCGGCGGCTACACCTTC | CASSQVTQGGGYTF | . | TRBJ1-2 | TRBV4-2 | .
TGCAGCGTTGACAGGGTGAACACTGAAGCTTTCTTT | CSVDRVNTEAFF | . | TRBJ1-1 | TRBV29-1 | .
TGCGCCAGCAGCGCAGGACTAGGATCTGCCAAAAACATTCAGTACTTC | CASSAGLGSAKNIQYF | . | TRBJ2-4 | TRBV5-1 | TRBD2
TGTGCCAGCAGCCAAGGGACTAGCGGGAGGATCACAGATACGCAGTATTTT | CASSQGTSGRITDTQYF | few | TRBJ2-3 | TRBV3-1/TRBV3-2 | TRBD2
TGTGCCAGCAGTTCCGGGACAGGGTTGGAACCCCTCCACTTT | CASSSGTGLEPLHF | . | TRBJ1-6 | TRBV6-2/TRBV6-3 | TRBD1
TGTGCCAGCAGCTTAGAGCGGTATGGCTACACCTTC | CASSLERYGYTF | . | TRBJ1-2 | TRBV7-9 | .
TGTGCCAGCTCACCACAGGACTTGTATAAAGGCTACACCTTC | CASSPQDLYKGYTF | once | TRBJ1-2 | TRBV18 | .
TGTGCCAGCTCATCAAGCGGGAGGGCGTACGAGCAGTACTTC | CASSSSGRAYEQYF | . | TRBJ2-7 | TRBV18 | TRBD2
TGTGCCAGCAGCCTAGGGGCCTTGAACACTGAAGCTTTCTTT | CASSLGALNTEAFF | once | TRBJ1-1 | TRBV7-6 | .
TGTGCCAGCAGCAAAGCGGAGGGTGCAAATGAGCAGTTCTTC | CASSKAEGANEQFF | . | TRBJ2-1 | TRBV21-1 | .
TGTGCCAGCTCACCTACGACTGTTTCCTACGAGCAGTACTTC | CASSPTTVSYEQYF | . | TRBJ2-7 | TRBV18 | .
TGTGCCAGCAGCTCTCCTACAGGGGGATTGGAGACCCAGTACTTC | CASSSPTGGLETQYF | . | TRBJ2-5 | TRBV7-2 | TRBD1
TGTGCCAGCAGCTTTTCTACAGGGGAGCAGTACTTC | CASSFSTGEQYF | . | TRBJ2-7 | TRBV5-6 | .
TGTGCCAGCAGTTTGGAGACAGGGCGAAATAGACCCCAGCATTTT | CASSLETGRNRPQHF | . | TRBJ1-5 | TRBV28 | TRBD1
TGTGCCACCGAAAGCCGGGACAGGGTTTACAATGAGCAGTTCTTC | CATESRDRVYNEQFF | . | TRBJ2-1 | TRBV15 | TRBD1
TGTGCCAGCCAGCTGTTTAGGCGGGGCCAAGAGACCCAGTACTTC | CASQLFRRGQETQYF | . | TRBJ2-5 | TRBV5-6 | .
TGTGCCAGAAGCTTGCCAGGGTCCTACAATGAGCAGTTCTTC | CARSLPGSYNEQFF | . | TRBJ2-1 | TRBV5-3 | .
TGTGCCGGAAAGACAGGGGGCTACTACGAGCAGTACTTC | CAGKTGGYYEQYF | . | TRBJ2-7 | TRBV6-5 | TRBD1
TGCGCCAGCAGCGCCTGGGGGACTAGCGGGAGGGGAGTTAAAGGCACAGATACGCAGTATTTT | CASSAWGTSGRGVKGTDTQYF | once | TRBJ2-3 | TRBV5-1 | TRBD2
TGCGCCACCCAAGGGACAGGGGAGAATCATACGCAGTATTTT | CATQGTGENHTQYF | . | TRBJ2-3 | TRBV10-1 | TRBD1
TGTGCCAGCAGCCCCGGGCCCTGGGGCGGTTATCAGCCCCAGCATTTT | CASSPGPWGGYQPQHF | few | TRBJ1-5 | TRBV3-1/TRBV3-2 | .
TGTGCCAGTAAGGGACTGTACGGGAGGATAGGGAACACCGGGGAGCTGTTTTTT | CASKGLYGRIGNTGELFF | once | TRBJ2-2 | TRBV19 | TRBD2
TGTGCCAGCAGTAGCCGAGGGGGCCAAGGGCCTTACTACGAGCAGTACTTC | CASSSRGGQGPYYEQYF | . | TRBJ2-7 | TRBV6-2/TRBV6-3 | TRBD1
TGTGCCAGCAGCTCCCAGGGGGGGACCCAGTACTTC | CASSSQGGTQYF | . | TRBJ2-5 | TRBV7-9 | .
TGTGCCAGCCGGGACAGCCTTCCCAATTCACCCCTCCACTTT | CASRDSLPNSPLHF | . | TRBJ1-6 | TRBV7-9 | TRBD1
TGTGCCAGCAGCTTAACGGCAGGCCCGAACACTGAAGCTTTCTTT | CASSLTAGPNTEAFF | . | TRBJ1-1 | TRBV7-3 | .
TGCAGTGCTAGTGTTAGCGGGAGGGCCATCTACAATGAGCAGTTCTTC | CSASVSGRAIYNEQFF | . | TRBJ2-1 | TRBV20-1 | TRBD2
TGTGCCAGCAGTTATGACACGAACTACGAGCAGTACTTC | CASSYDTNYEQYF | . | TRBJ2-7 | TRBV6-5 | .
TGTGCCAGCAGCGACGGGAGTGTGGGCGAGCAGTACTTC | CASSDGSVGEQYF | . | TRBJ2-7 | TRBV5-8 | .
TGTGCCAGCACCCTGTCCCACGAGCAGTACTTC | CASTLSHEQYF | . | TRBJ2-7 | TRBV12-3/TRBV12-4 | .
TGTGCCAGCAGTCTGGACTCCTCTGGGGCCAACGTCCTGACTTTC | CASSLDSSGANVLTF | . | TRBJ2-6 | TRBV28 | .
TGCAGCGTGACAGGGATTGCTTTTGAAGCTTTCTTT | CSVTGIAFEAFF | . | TRBJ1-1 | TRBV29-1 | TRBD1
TGTGCCAGCAGTGACCCCATCCGACTACAACCAAATGAGCAGTTCTTC | CASSDPIRLQPNEQFF | few | TRBJ2-1 | TRBV6-4 | .
TGTGCCAGTAGTATGAGAAATTCACCCCTCCACTTT | CASSMRNSPLHF | few | TRBJ1-6 | TRBV19 | .
TGTGCCACCAAGGGACAGGGAAAAGCCGAGCAGTACTTC | CATKGQGKAEQYF | . | TRBJ2-7 | TRBV24-1 | TRBD1
TGTGCCAGTAGTATCAACGGGGAAGGTGTCATTCGCTACACCTTC | CASSINGEGVIRYTF | . | TRBJ1-2 | TRBV19 | .
TGCGCCAGCAGCCAAGAAATCGCCCTCGGCAATGAGCAGTTCTTC | CASSQEIALGNEQFF | many | TRBJ2-1 | TRBV4-1 | .
TGCAGTGCTAGTGGGCGGGGAAATTTTATGAACACTGAAGCTTTCTTT | CSASGRGNFMNTEAFF | . | TRBJ1-1 | TRBV20-1 | .
TGTGCCGGTCAGGGGCGGGAGAGATCCTACGAGCAGTACTTC | CAGQGRERSYEQYF | . | TRBJ2-7 | TRBV30 | .
TGTGCCAGCAGCTGGACTAGCGGGACCTACGAGCAGTACTTC | CASSWTSGTYEQYF | once | TRBJ2-7 | TRBV7-9 | TRBD2
TGTGCCAGCAGCTTAGTAGGACAGGGGAGGAATGAGCAGTTCTTC | CASSLVGQGRNEQFF | once | TRBJ2-1 | TRBV5-4 | TRBD1
TGTGCCAGCAGATCTGGACAGGGGCCCCAAGAGACCCAGTACTTC | CASRSGQGPQETQYF | . | TRBJ2-5 | TRBV7-3 | TRBD1
TGTGCCAGCAGCTTAGTACAGAACACCGGGGAGCTGTTTTTT | CASSLVQNTGELFF | . | TRBJ2-2 | TRBV7-8 | .
TGTGCCAGCAGTCCGACCGACACTCAAGAGACCCAGTACTTC | CASSPTDTQETQYF | . | TRBJ2-5 | TRBV28 | .
TGCGCCAGCAGCCTAGAAGGCCGGCAGGGGGCCGGAGGCTACACCTTC | CASSLEGRQGAGGYTF | . | TRBJ1-2 | TRBV5-1 | TRBD1
TGTGCCAGCAGCGGCCGTAAGGCTAGCGGGAGCGGGGGGGAGCTGTTTTTT | CASSGRKASGSGGELFF | . | TRBJ2-2 | TRBV9 | TRBD2
TGTGCCAGCAGCCAAGATGGGGGCAGGAGCTCCTACAATGAGCAGTTCTTC | CASSQDGGRSSYNEQFF | . | TRBJ2-1 | TRBV4-2 | .